The clone carrying this T cell receptor beta chain has a handful of counts. This sample stems from a study of response to subunit inactivated influenza vaccine. Using its own MiXCR run on the RT-PCR reads, TCRdb lists one record per CDR3 protein. The sample holds about 180,000 distinct CDR3 sequences, approximately 8.7% seen once. Germline assignment: CDR1 SGHTA and CDR2 FQGNSA. This CDR3 comprises 15 residues. Deletions cut 1 base from V and 4 bases from J, with 14 bases between. This material consisted of non-naive T cells sorted from PBMCs, taken on the day of vaccination. The chain links TRBV7-2 to TRBJ2-7, with D possibly TRBD1 on 5 matching bases. The clonotype originates from a man between 45 and 60 years old who received an inactivated influenza vaccine. The CDR3 loop is CASSLVQGKEYEQYF. The CDR3 nucleotides are TGTGCCAGCAGCTTAGTTCAGGGTAAGGAGTACGAGCAGTACTTC.